Following are 24 T cell receptor beta chains from one sample sequenced in a study of T cell responses to AZD1222 COVID-19 vaccine. Using immunoSEQ multiplex PCR, the repertoire was profiled, and TCRdb retains in-frame clones only, with some absent. The table includes about 35,000 clones, approximately 86% detected once. The sample consisted of peripheral blood, taken on day 0 of AZD1222 vaccination. Every receptor here comes from an adult in good health.

The CDR3 coding sequence is TGTGCCAGCAGCGTATCCCCTAAGACAGGGGGCGCGACTGGGGAGCTGTTTTTT. Translation: CASSVSPKTGGATGELFF. The chain is built from TRBV9 and TRBJ2-2; 10 nucleotides agree with TRBD1. This CDR3 is built from 18 residues. CDR1 SGDLS and CDR2 YYNGEE come from the germline V gene. V trimming: 1 base; J trimming: 8 bases; junction bases outside the gene matches: 14.

This clone was seen only a few times. V is TRBV4-3 and J is TRBJ2-1; weak D call: TRBD1 (8 bases). The CDR3 is made up of 19 amino acids. V was cut by 0 bases and J by 6 bases, with 24 bases left in between. CDR1 LGHNA and CDR2 YSLEER come from the germline V gene. The CDR3 spells CASSQDPSPWGGTGNEQFF. CDR3 sequence (DNA): TGCGCCAGCAGCCAAGATCCCAGCCCCTGGGGGGGGACAGGCAATGAGCAGTTCTTC.

V usage is TRBV27 and J usage is TRBJ2-7; 15 bases align to TRBD2. The CDR3 contains 15 residues. Trimming at V came to 3 bases and at J to 5 bases, leaving 2 bases not matched to a gene. The germline gives CDR1 MNHEY, CDR2 SMNVEV (reference sequence). CDR3 nucleotide sequence: TGTGCCAGCAGTTTCGGGACTAGCGGGAGGCACGAGCAGTACTTC. It encodes CASSFGTSGRHEQYF.

J is TRBJ2-5 and V is TRBV24-1; D possibly corresponds to TRBD2 (6 bases). Trimming stripped 3 bases from V and 7 bases from J, with 14 bases between. Germline lookup yields CDR1 KGHDR and CDR2 SFDVKD. CDR3 length: 14 residues. Written as DNA, the CDR3 is TGTGCCACCAGTGATGGGGCGGGACGGGGGACCCAGTACTTC. Encoded protein: CATSDGAGRGTQYF.

The chain is built from TRBV3-1 (or the pseudogene TRBV3-2) and TRBJ2-1; 9 bases line up with TRBD1. Germline CDR1 is LGHDT and CDR2 is YNNKEL (reference sequence). J was trimmed by 6 bases and V by 6 bases; bases with no gene match: 6. The CDR3 has 14 amino acids. The DNA of the CDR3 is TGTGCCAGCAGTCTACAGGGGGCGTCCAATGAGCAGTTCTTC. It yields the protein CASSLQGASNEQFF.

The chain carries TRBV15 and TRBJ2-5, with 10 bases identical to TRBD2. V lost 5 bases and J lost 3; bases outside the gene matches: 9. The CDR3 is 16 residues long. Germline V lookup: CDR1 LNHNV, CDR2 YYDKDF (reference sequence). The CDR3 DNA follows: TGTGCCACCAGCGAAGCGGGGGGGCTAGTCGAAGAGACCCAGTACTTC. This gives the protein CATSEAGGLVEETQYF.

The CDR3 bases are TGTGCCAGCAGCACGGAGACAGTTTATAGCAATCAGCCCCAGCATTTT. Residues: CASSTETVYSNQPQHF. The V call is TRBV7-2, the J call TRBJ1-5; the D gene is possibly TRBD1 (5 bases). In germline, CDR1 is SGHTA, CDR2 FQGNSA. CDR3 size: 16 residues. Trimming took off 5 bases at V and 0 bases at J, with 14 bases between the two ends.

This clone was picked up one time. The V and J genes are TRBV5-4 and TRBJ2-3, with D possibly being TRBD2 (7 bases). The germline gives CDR1 SGHNT, CDR2 YYREEE (reference sequence). Between the trimmed V and J ends, which lost 4 bases and 2 bases, there was a span of 17 bases. The length of the CDR3 is 16 residues. The CDR3 sequence: CASSLDSGDPTDTQYF. As DNA, the CDR3 is TGTGCCAGCAGCCTGGACAGCGGGGACCCCACAGATACGCAGTATTTT.

V is TRBV30 and J is TRBJ2-5; tentative D call: TRBD2 (6 bases). The CDR3 has 13 amino acids. CDR1 is GTSNPN and CDR2 is SVGIG in the germline V gene (reference sequence). V lost 2 bases and J 5 bases, leaving 12 bases between the germline ends. CDR3 nucleotides: TGTGCCTGGAGTCGACTACGGGGGGAGACCCAGTACTTC. Amino acids: CAWSRLRGETQYF.

The chain couples TRBV24-1 to TRBJ2-7; D is unresolved. This CDR3 contains 12 residues. Germline CDR1 KGHDR, CDR2 SFDVKD. The V gene lost 5 bases and the J gene lost 1 base, with 5 bases spanning the gap. The CDR3 is CATSAGSYEQYF. The DNA of the CDR3 is TGTGCCACCAGTGCCGGTTCCTACGAGCAGTACTTC.

The V call is TRBV29-1, the J call TRBJ1-1, with 11 positions matching TRBD1. V trimming: 6 bases; J trimming: 5 bases; junction bases outside the gene matches: 5. Germline CDR1 reads SQVTM; CDR2 reads ANQGSEA. The CDR3 is 13 amino acids. In DNA, the CDR3 is TGCAGCGTGGCGGGACAGGGGGGAACTGAAGCTTTCTTT. Its protein is CSVAGQGGTEAFF.

The gene calls are TRBV7-2 and TRBJ2-1; no clear D gene. The CDR3 length is 14 residues. Germline-derived CDR1 and CDR2 are SGHTA and FQGNSA. V was clipped by 1 base and J by 6 bases, with 10 bases between them. The CDR3 sequence: CASSLDYALNEQFF. The CDR3 DNA sequence: TGTGCCAGCAGCTTAGACTACGCCCTCAATGAGCAGTTCTTC.

This chain connects TRBV29-1 to TRBJ1-2, with 9 bases fitting TRBD1. J lost 4 bases, V lost 4 bases, and 4 bases had no gene match. This CDR3 region has 13 residues. Germline V gene lookup returns CDR1 SQVTM and CDR2 ANQGSEA. The CDR3 bases are TGCAGCGTTGGGACAGGGGAGGCCTATGGCTACACCTTC. Protein: CSVGTGEAYGYTF.

The rearrangement uses TRBV28 and TRBJ2-7; TRBD2 aligns across 11 bases. The CDR3 length is 15 residues. In germline, CDR1 is MDHEN, CDR2 SYDVKM. Trimming cost V 6 bases and J 3 bases; bases outside gene matches: 7. The CDR3 DNA sequence: TGTGCCAGCAGACCCGGGACTAGCGGACACTACGAGCAGTACTTC. Amino acid sequence: CASRPGTSGHYEQYF.

The table lists this clone with a few counts. This chain uses TRBV9 with TRBJ2-7, with D perhaps matching TRBD2 (6 bases). This CDR3 is 14 amino acids long. Trimming pared 4 bases from V and 4 bases from J, leaving 15 bases between. Germline CDR1 SGDLS, CDR2 YYNGEE. The CDR3: CASSFDGTGYEQYF. The CDR3 DNA is TGTGCCAGCAGCTTCGACGGGACTGGGTACGAGCAGTACTTC.

J is TRBJ2-5 and V is TRBV27; D gene ambiguous. Germline V gene data show CDR1 as MNHEY and CDR2 as SMNVEV (reference sequence). V was trimmed by 7 bases and J by 3 bases, leaving 9 bases between them. This CDR3 comprises 12 residues. This CDR3 is CASTQAEETQYF. In DNA form, the CDR3 reads TGTGCCAGCACCCAGGCAGAAGAGACCCAGTACTTC.

The chain is built from TRBV19 and TRBJ1-2; 10 bases are a match to TRBD1. Germline CDR1 and CDR2: LNHDA and SQIVND (reference sequence). Unmatched junction bases numbered 10, after V lost 6 bases and J lost 9 bases. This CDR3 is built from 14 residues. CDR3 in amino acids: CASSRVGTGVSYTF. The CDR3 DNA reads as TGTGCCAGTAGCCGAGTCGGGACAGGGGTAAGCTACACCTTC.

The chain recombines TRBV7-9 with TRBJ2-5; D not certain. Germline CDR1 and CDR2: SEHNR and FQNEAQ (reference sequence). The CDR3 has 14 residues. The ends were cut back, 3 bases at V and 1 base at J, with 9 bases in the middle. CDR3 bases: TGTGCCAGCAGCTTTCAGGTCTCCCAAGAGACCCAGTACTTC. As protein: CASSFQVSQETQYF.

V and J are TRBV24-1 and TRBJ2-7; TRBD1 matches 8 bases. V gave up 4 bases and J gave up 3 bases; unmatched junction bases: 7. The CDR3 is made up of 15 amino acids. Germline V CDR1 and CDR2: KGHDR, SFDVKD. Here the CDR3 reads CATSERQGTSYEQYF. CDR3 DNA: TGTGCCACCAGTGAGAGACAGGGGACCAGCTACGAGCAGTACTTC.

The chain is built from TRBV9 and TRBJ1-4; TRBD1 matches 7 bases. The CDR3 extends over 15 amino acids. CDR1 SGDLS and CDR2 YYNGEE come from the germline V gene. V lost 0 bases, J lost 5 bases, and 4 bases stayed unmatched. The CDR3 is CASSVGGTENEKLFF. In DNA, the CDR3 is TGTGCCAGCAGCGTAGGAGGGACAGAAAATGAAAAACTGTTTTTT.

This chain joins TRBV5-6 and TRBJ2-6, with D maybe TRBD1 (6 bases). V was pared by 1 base and J by 12 bases, with 14 bases between. The CDR3 is made up of 14 amino acids. The germline V gene encodes CDR1 SGHDT and CDR2 YYEEEE. CDR3 sequence reads: CASSLWVGAVVLTF. In nucleotides, the CDR3 is TGTGCCAGCAGCTTGTGGGTGGGGGCCGTCGTCCTGACTTTC.

In its sample, this clone was seen once. The chain couples TRBV3-1 (or the pseudogene TRBV3-2) to TRBJ1-2; 9 bases are a match to TRBD1. The germline V gene encodes CDR1 LGHDT and CDR2 YNNKEL (reference sequence). V dropped 6 bases and J dropped 2; count of bases not matched to a gene: 4. This CDR3 has 14 amino acids. The CDR3 loop is CASSAGTGNYGYTF. For the CDR3, the DNA is TGTGCCAGCAGTGCCGGGACAGGGAACTATGGCTACACCTTC.

The rearrangement uses TRBV5-1 and TRBJ2-2, with D possibly being TRBD1 or TRBD2 (6 bases each). This CDR3 region has 15 residues. V lost 2 bases to trimming and J lost 1 base, with 9 bases between them. The germline V gene has CDR1 SGHRS and CDR2 YFSETQ. CDR3 in DNA: TGCGCCAGCAGCTTACAGGGAGGGAACACCGGGGAGCTGTTTTTT. It is translated as CASSLQGGNTGELFF.

A few counts support this clone. This rearrangement joins TRBV28 to TRBJ1-5; D is unresolved. The CDR3 sequence is 15 residues long. In germline, CDR1 is MDHEN, CDR2 SYDVKM. Trimming cost V 5 bases and J 3 bases, with 14 bases left between them. The CDR3 loop is CASSLGSGYNQPQHF. As DNA, the CDR3 is TGTGCCAGCAGTCTTGGGTCCGGTTACAATCAGCCCCAGCATTTT.